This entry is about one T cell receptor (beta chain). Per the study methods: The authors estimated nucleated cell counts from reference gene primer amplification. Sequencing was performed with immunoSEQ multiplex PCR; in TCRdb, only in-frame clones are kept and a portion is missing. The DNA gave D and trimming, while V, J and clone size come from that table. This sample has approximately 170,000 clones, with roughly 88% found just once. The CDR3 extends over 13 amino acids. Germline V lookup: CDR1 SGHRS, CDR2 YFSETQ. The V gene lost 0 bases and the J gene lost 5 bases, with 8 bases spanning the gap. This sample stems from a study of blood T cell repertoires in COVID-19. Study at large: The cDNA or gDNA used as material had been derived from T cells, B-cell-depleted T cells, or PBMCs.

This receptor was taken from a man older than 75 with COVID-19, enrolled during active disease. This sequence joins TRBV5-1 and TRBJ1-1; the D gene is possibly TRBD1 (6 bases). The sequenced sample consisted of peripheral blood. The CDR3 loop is CASSLDRATEAFF. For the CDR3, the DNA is TGCGCCAGCAGCTTGGACAGGGCAACTGAAGCTTTCTTT.